The 25 T cell receptor beta chains given below trace back to one sample, sequenced in a study of OX40 agonist ivuxolimab in advanced cancers. Clones were read by immunoSEQ multiplex PCR, and TCRdb kept only the in-frame ones, dropping some. The repertoire holds 35,000 to 45,000 clones, 82% seen once, with more than 2% in the top ten. The sample was CD4+ or CD8+ T cells sorted from blood, taken in a trial of the OX40 agonist ivuxolimab. All receptors derive from an adult with an advanced solid tumor such as melanoma, head and neck, liver or kidney cancer.

The V call is TRBV6-5, the J call TRBJ2-1, with 11 positions matching TRBD2. V shed 5 bases, J shed 5 bases, and the junction held 5 bases outside the gene matches. CDR3 length: 15 amino acids. Germline lookup yields CDR1 MNHEY and CDR2 SVGAGI. The CDR3 nucleotides read TGTGCCAGCAGTGCACCGGGACTAGCGGACAATGAGCAGTTCTTC. It encodes CASSAPGLADNEQFF.

J is TRBJ2-1 and V is TRBV7-9, with a weak D call TRBD2 (6 bases). CDR3 size: 16 residues. Germline assignment: CDR1 SEHNR and CDR2 FQNEAQ (reference sequence). The V end was cut by 1 base, the J end by 0 bases, with 10 bases between. DNA for the CDR3: TGTGCCAGCAGCTTAGGGGGGAGGCCCTCCTACAATGAGCAGTTCTTC. It translates to CASSLGGRPSYNEQFF.

The V gene is TRBV7-2, the J gene TRBJ2-3, with 8 bases aligning to TRBD2. Germline CDR1 is SGHTA and CDR2 is FQGNSA. V trimming: 2 bases; J trimming: 2 bases; junction bases outside the gene matches: 3. The CDR3 totals 15 residues. The chain's CDR3 is CASSLQAGATDTQYF. The CDR3 coding sequence is TGTGCCAGCAGCTTACAAGCGGGAGCCACAGATACGCAGTATTTT.

V usage is TRBV10-1 and J usage is TRBJ2-1; 10 bases align to TRBD2. V shed 0 bases, J shed 8 bases, and the junction held 7 bases outside the gene matches. Germline assignment: CDR1 WNHNN and CDR2 SYGVQD (reference sequence). The CDR3 runs 16 residues. The CDR3: CASSESGSGRVYEQFF. In nucleotides, the CDR3 is TGCGCCAGCAGTGAGTCGGGCAGCGGGAGGGTATATGAGCAGTTCTTC.

The V call is TRBV2, the J call TRBJ2-2; maybe TRBD1 (5 bases). The CDR3 loop spans 15 amino acids. Between the trimmed V and J ends, which lost 2 bases and 4 bases, there was a span of 11 bases. Germline CDR1 reads SNHLY; CDR2 reads FYNNEI. The chain's CDR3 is CASSETQGVTGELFF. CDR3 coding DNA: TGTGCCAGCAGTGAAACCCAGGGCGTCACCGGGGAGCTGTTTTTT. The entire variable domain, with the rest obtained from reference TRBV2 and TRBJ2-2, is as follows: EPEVTQTPSHQVTQMGQEVILRCVPISNHLYFYWYRQILGQKVEFLVSFYNNEISEKSEIFDDQFSVERPDGSNFTLKIRSTKLEDSAMYFCASSETQGVTGELFFGEGSRLTVL.

The chain uses TRBV30 and TRBJ2-3; D unclear. V was trimmed by 3 bases and J by 4 bases, leaving 5 bases between them. Germline CDR1 GTSNPN, CDR2 SVGIG (reference sequence). This CDR3 is 11 amino acids long. CDR3 DNA: TGTGCCTGGAGCGGACCAGATACGCAGTATTTT. It specifies CAWSGPDTQYF.

The table lists this clone with a few counts. The chain employs TRBV27 and TRBJ2-5; D might be TRBD1 (5 bases). Germline CDR1 reads MNHEY; CDR2 reads SMNVEV (reference sequence). V dropped 2 bases and J dropped 5 bases, with 9 bases sitting between them. This CDR3 spans 13 amino acids. The CDR3 nucleotides read TGTGCCAGCAGTTTAAGGGGCTGGGAGACCCAGTACTTC. It codes for CASSLRGWETQYF.

V and J are TRBV4-2 and TRBJ2-5; perhaps D is TRBD1 or TRBD2 (5 bases each). V lost 5 bases and J 3 bases, leaving 10 bases between the germline ends. The CDR3 loop spans 13 amino acids. The germline V gene has CDR1 LGHNA and CDR2 YNFKEQ. The CDR3: CASSTGTEETQYF. Here the CDR3 DNA reads TGTGCCAGCAGCACCGGGACGGAAGAGACCCAGTACTTC.

V is TRBV10-2 and J is TRBJ2-5, with D maybe TRBD1 (6 bases). V shed 10 bases and J shed 2 bases, with 8 bases lying between them. This CDR3 is built from 11 residues. Germline values: CDR1 WSHSY, CDR2 SAAADI. The CDR3 here is CATQGQETQYF. The CDR3 DNA sequence: TGCGCCACCCAGGGGCAAGAGACCCAGTACTTC.

This chain uses TRBV5-6 with TRBJ2-2; perhaps TRBD1 as D (6 bases). The CDR3 length is 14 residues. Trimming left V 5 bases short and J 5 bases short, with 13 bases between. Germline CDR1 SGHDT, CDR2 YYEEEE. CDR3 amino acids: CASRKGRGTGELFF. In DNA form, the CDR3 reads TGTGCCAGCAGGAAGGGAAGGGGGACCGGGGAGCTGTTTTTT.

J is TRBJ2-3 and V is TRBV27; D gene uncertain. CDR1 and CDR2 (germline): MNHEY, SMNVEV (reference sequence). The CDR3 loop spans 14 amino acids. Trimming cost V 7 bases and J 2 bases, with 13 bases left between them. The CDR3 sequence is CASTIRAFTDTQYF. CDR3 bases: TGTGCCAGCACCATACGGGCCTTCACAGATACGCAGTATTTT.

The J gene is TRBJ2-1, the V gene TRBV7-3; D is undetermined. V was trimmed by 2 bases and J by 9 bases, leaving 14 bases between them. The CDR3 runs to 14 residues. Germline V gene sequence: CDR1 SGHTA, CDR2 FQGTGA. The CDR3 coding sequence is TGTGCCAGCAGCTTATCCCTAGGGTCGCGTGAGCAGTTCTTC. Residues: CASSLSLGSREQFF.

The V gene is TRBV2, the J gene TRBJ1-5; D is unclear. Looked up from germline, CDR1 is SNHLY and CDR2 is FYNNEI. V lost 6 bases and J 7 bases, leaving 13 bases between the germline ends. The CDR3 length is 13 residues. DNA for the CDR3: TGTGCCAGCAGGCAGCAAGTAGTGCAGCCCCAGCATTTT. As protein: CASRQQVVQPQHF.

A single count supports this clone. The chain uses TRBV27 and TRBJ2-1; D ambiguous. The CDR3 runs to 16 residues. Germline V gene sequence: CDR1 MNHEY, CDR2 SMNVEV (reference sequence). V dropped 6 bases and J dropped 10 bases, with 25 bases sitting between them. CDR3 residues: CASRRSATPDLLEQFF. The CDR3 DNA reads as TGTGCCAGCAGGCGGTCGGCTACCCCTGATCTTTTGGAGCAGTTCTTC.

The chain recombines TRBV28 with TRBJ2-5; no reliable D call. The CDR3 has 13 amino acids. Germline loops: CDR1 MDHEN, CDR2 SYDVKM. Between the trimmed V and J ends, which lost 6 bases and 2 bases, there was a span of 10 bases. In DNA, the CDR3 is TGTGCCAGCAGGTCCGGGCGGCAAGAGACCCAGTACTTC. Protein: CASRSGRQETQYF.

The chain combines TRBV28 with TRBJ2-7, with TRBD1 matching 7 bases. V lost 6 bases and J lost 3; bases outside the gene matches: 17. CDR3 length equals 17 residues. The V gene's germline CDR1 is MDHEN and CDR2 SYDVKM. The CDR3 protein is CASRKTRDSQKHYEQYF. The CDR3 DNA sequence: TGTGCCAGCAGAAAAACCCGGGACAGCCAGAAGCACTACGAGCAGTACTTC.

By its share, this clone is medium-sized (0.01 to 0.1%). The chain uses TRBV5-4 and TRBJ2-2; TRBD2 is a possible D gene (6 bases). Germline CDR1 and CDR2: SGHNT and YYREEE (reference sequence). The CDR3 runs 15 residues. The V end lost 4 bases, the J end lost 5 bases, and 15 bases lay between the germline ends. CDR3 sequence: CASSPLMGGTGELFF. The DNA for the CDR3 is TGTGCCAGCAGCCCCCTCATGGGAGGAACCGGGGAGCTGTTTTTT.

This clone was detected only once. In nucleotides, the CDR3 is TGTGCCAGCTCACCGGACGGTCTCTCCTACGAGCAGTACTTC. Translating gives CASSPDGLSYEQYF. The chain uses TRBV18 and TRBJ2-7; D ambiguous. The CDR3 length is 14 residues. Germline loops: CDR1 KGHSH, CDR2 LQKENI. V lost 3 bases and J 0 bases, leaving 9 bases between the germline ends.

This clone was observed a single time. V gene TRBV5-1 combines with J gene TRBJ2-5; D may be TRBD1 (5 bases). The CDR3 is 16 residues long. Trimming removed 4 bases at V and 5 bases at J, with 21 bases between. CDR1 is SGHRS and CDR2 is YFSETQ in the germline V gene. CDR3 sequence: CASSMSRQFIGETQYF. CDR3 DNA: TGCGCCAGCAGCATGTCTAGACAGTTTATCGGTGAGACCCAGTACTTC.

The chain carries TRBV15 and TRBJ2-3; TRBD2 agrees at 10 bases. This CDR3 comprises 17 residues. Germline CDR1 LNHNV, CDR2 YYDKDF (reference sequence). Trimming took 3 bases from V and 0 from J; bases not matched to a gene: 6. The CDR3 nucleotides are TGTGCCACCAGCAGCTGGGGACTAGCGAGGAGCACAGATACGCAGTATTTT. Its protein product is CATSSWGLARSTDTQYF.

The J gene is TRBJ2-7, the V gene TRBV29-1; D is possibly TRBD1 or TRBD2 (5 bases each). Trimming took 0 bases from V and 7 from J, leaving 16 bases between them. This CDR3 has 14 amino acids. Germline assignment: CDR1 SQVTM and CDR2 ANQGSEA. Here the CDR3 reads CSVEDRVRDGEQYF. The CDR3 region has the DNA TGCAGCGTTGAAGACAGGGTAAGGGACGGTGAGCAGTACTTC.

The V and J genes are TRBV6-5 and TRBJ2-1, with 9 bases fitting TRBD2. CDR1 and CDR2 (germline): MNHEY, SVGAGI. This CDR3 is built from 16 residues. The trim removed 0 bases at V and 6 bases at J, leaving 6 bases unmatched. The CDR3, as DNA: TGTGCCAGCAGTTACTCGAGTAGCGGGGGTTTCAATGAGCAGTTCTTC. It is translated as CASSYSSSGGFNEQFF.

This clone has just a few counts. V usage is TRBV7-3 and J usage is TRBJ2-7, with TRBD1 identical over 11 bases. The V segment lost 5 bases and the J segment 6 bases; nucleotides outside the gene matches: 6. This CDR3 comprises 14 residues. In germline, CDR1 is SGHTA, CDR2 FQGTGA. CDR3 nucleotides: TGTGCCAGCAGCCCAGGGACAGGGGGGACCGAGCAGTACTTC. It specifies CASSPGTGGTEQYF.

The rearrangement links TRBV7-9 to TRBJ2-2; tentative D call: TRBD2 (6 bases). The CDR3 sequence is 17 residues long. Per germline, CDR1 SEHNR and CDR2 FQNEAQ (reference sequence). Trimming took off 4 bases at V and 0 bases at J, with 15 bases between the two ends. The CDR3 DNA follows: TGTGCCAGCAGCTCACCCTCGGGAGCCTCGAACACCGGGGAGCTGTTTTTT. Its protein is CASSSPSGASNTGELFF.

The gene calls are TRBV28 and TRBJ1-5; D might be TRBD1 (5 bases). Trimming pared 3 bases from V and 6 bases from J, leaving 12 bases between. The CDR3 totals 14 residues. Germline V CDR1 and CDR2: MDHEN, SYDVKM. The DNA of the CDR3 is TGTGCCAGCAGTTTTAGGCAGGGTGGTCAGCCCCAGCATTTT. Protein: CASSFRQGGQPQHF.